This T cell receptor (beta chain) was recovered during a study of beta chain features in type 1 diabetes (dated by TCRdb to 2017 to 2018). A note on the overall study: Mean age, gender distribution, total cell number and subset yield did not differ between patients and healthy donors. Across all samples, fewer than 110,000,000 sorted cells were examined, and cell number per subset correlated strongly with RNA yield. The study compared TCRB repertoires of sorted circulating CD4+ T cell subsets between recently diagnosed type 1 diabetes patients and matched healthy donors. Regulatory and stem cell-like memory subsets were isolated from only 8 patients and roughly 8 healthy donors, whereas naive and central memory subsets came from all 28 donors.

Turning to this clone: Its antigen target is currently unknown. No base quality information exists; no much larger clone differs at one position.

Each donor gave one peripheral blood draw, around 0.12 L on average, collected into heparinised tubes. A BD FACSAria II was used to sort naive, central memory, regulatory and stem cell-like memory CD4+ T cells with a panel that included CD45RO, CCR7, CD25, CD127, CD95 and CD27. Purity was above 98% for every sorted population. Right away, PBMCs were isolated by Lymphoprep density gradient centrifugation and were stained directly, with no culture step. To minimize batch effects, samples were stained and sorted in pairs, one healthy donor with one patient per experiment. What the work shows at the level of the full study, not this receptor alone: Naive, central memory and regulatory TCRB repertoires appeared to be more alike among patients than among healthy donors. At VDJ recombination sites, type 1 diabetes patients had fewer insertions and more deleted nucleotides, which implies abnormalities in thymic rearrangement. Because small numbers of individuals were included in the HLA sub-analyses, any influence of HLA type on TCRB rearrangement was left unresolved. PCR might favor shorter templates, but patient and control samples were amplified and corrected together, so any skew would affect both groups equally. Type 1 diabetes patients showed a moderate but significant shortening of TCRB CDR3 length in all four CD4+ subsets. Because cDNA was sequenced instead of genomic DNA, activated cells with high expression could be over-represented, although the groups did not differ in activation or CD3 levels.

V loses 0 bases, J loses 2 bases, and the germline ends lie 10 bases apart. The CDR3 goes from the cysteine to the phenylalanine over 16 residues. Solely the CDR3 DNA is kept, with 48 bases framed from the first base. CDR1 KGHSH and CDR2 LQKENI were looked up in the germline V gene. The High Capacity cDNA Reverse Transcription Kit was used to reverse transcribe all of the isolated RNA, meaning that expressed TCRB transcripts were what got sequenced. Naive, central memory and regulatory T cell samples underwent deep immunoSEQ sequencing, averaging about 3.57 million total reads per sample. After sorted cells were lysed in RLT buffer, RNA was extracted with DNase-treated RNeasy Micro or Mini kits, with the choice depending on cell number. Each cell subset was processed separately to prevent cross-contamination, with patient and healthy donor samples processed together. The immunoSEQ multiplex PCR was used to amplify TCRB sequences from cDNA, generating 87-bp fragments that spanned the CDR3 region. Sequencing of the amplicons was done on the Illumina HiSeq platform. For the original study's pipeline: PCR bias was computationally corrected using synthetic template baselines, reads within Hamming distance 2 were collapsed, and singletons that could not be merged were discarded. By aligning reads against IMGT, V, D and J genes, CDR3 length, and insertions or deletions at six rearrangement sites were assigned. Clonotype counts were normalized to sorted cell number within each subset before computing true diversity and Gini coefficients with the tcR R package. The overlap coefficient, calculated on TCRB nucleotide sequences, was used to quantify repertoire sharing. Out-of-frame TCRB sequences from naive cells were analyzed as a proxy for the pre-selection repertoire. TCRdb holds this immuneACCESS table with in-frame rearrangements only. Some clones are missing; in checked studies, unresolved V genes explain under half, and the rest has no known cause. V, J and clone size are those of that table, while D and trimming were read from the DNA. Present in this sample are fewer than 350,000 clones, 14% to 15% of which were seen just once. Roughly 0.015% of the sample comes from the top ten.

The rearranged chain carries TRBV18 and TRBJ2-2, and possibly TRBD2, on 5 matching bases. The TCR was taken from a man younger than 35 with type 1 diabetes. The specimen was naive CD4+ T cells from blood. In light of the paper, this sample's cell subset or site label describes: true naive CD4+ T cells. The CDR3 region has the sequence CASSPPSGVNTGELFF. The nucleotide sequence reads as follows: TGTGCCAGCTCACCACCGAGCGGAGTAAACACCGGGGAGCTGTTTTTT.